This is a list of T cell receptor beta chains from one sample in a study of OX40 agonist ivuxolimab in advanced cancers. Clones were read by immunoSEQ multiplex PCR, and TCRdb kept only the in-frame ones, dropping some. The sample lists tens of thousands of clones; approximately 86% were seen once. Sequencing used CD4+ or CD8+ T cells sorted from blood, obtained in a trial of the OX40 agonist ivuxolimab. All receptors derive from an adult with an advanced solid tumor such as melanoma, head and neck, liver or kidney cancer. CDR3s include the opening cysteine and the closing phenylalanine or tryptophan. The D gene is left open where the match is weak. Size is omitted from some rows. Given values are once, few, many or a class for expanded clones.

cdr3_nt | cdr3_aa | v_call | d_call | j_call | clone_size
TGTGCCAGCAGCGACACGCCGGGACTAGCGGGATTCGGAACAGATACGCAGTATTTT | CASSDTPGLAGFGTDTQYF | TRBV9 | TRBD2 | TRBJ2-3 | -
TGTGCCAGCAGCTTAAAAGTGCTAGCGGGAAGGCATGAGCAGTTCTTC | CASSLKVLAGRHEQFF | TRBV7-3 | TRBD2 | TRBJ2-1 | -
TGTGCCATCAGTGAGGGTGGAGAACTCAGCAATCAGCCCCAGCATTTT | CAISEGGELSNQPQHF | TRBV10-3 | - | TRBJ1-5 | -
TGTGCCAGCAGCTTAATGTCAGATACGCAGTATTTT | CASSLMSDTQYF | TRBV7-2 | - | TRBJ2-3 | -
TGTGCCAGTAAGGTCGCAGGGGGAGTCTCTGGAAACACCATATATTTT | CASKVAGGVSGNTIYF | TRBV19 | TRBD1 | TRBJ1-3 | few
TGTGCCAGCAGGCTGGCCGGACATCTCACCGGGGAGCTGTTTTTT | CASRLAGHLTGELFF | TRBV5-4 | - | TRBJ2-2 | -
TGTGCCAGCAGTGAGTGGACAGGGACTAACAATGAGCAGTTCTTC | CASSEWTGTNNEQFF | TRBV25-1 | - | TRBJ2-1 | -
TGTGCCATCAGTGAGTCGACAGCAAACACAGATACGCAGTATTTT | CAISESTANTDTQYF | TRBV10-3 | - | TRBJ2-3 | -
TGTGCCTGGAACCTTCCTTCAGGGAGGGCTTTCTTT | CAWNLPSGRAFF | TRBV30 | - | TRBJ1-1 | few
TGCGCCAGCAGCCACCCCGTGAAGGGGGGTTCCTACGAGCAGTACTTC | CASSHPVKGGSYEQYF | TRBV4-1 | - | TRBJ2-7 | -
TGTGCCAGCAGCTCCCTAGCGGGATTGGGCACAGATACGCAGTATTTT | CASSSLAGLGTDTQYF | TRBV13 | TRBD2 | TRBJ2-3 | -
TGTGCCAGCAGCCAAAGACTAGCGGGGGGGAACGAGCAGTACTTC | CASSQRLAGGNEQYF | TRBV11-2 | TRBD2 | TRBJ2-7 | -
TGTGCCAGCAGCCAGGACAGGGAGAACAACGAGCAGTACTTC | CASSQDRENNEQYF | TRBV5-4 | TRBD1 | TRBJ2-7 | -
TGCAGCGCGGACGGAATTGGAGGGACTGAAGCTTTCTTT | CSADGIGGTEAFF | TRBV29-1 | - | TRBJ1-1 | -
TGTGCCAGCAGCTCTATCACGGCGATGCTCCACCCGGGAACAGATACGCAGTATTTT | CASSSITAMLHPGTDTQYF | TRBV11-2 | - | TRBJ2-3 | -
TGTGCCAGCAGCTTAGTATACGACAAAGCCTACGAGCAGTACTTC | CASSLVYDKAYEQYF | TRBV11-3 | - | TRBJ2-7 | -
TGCGCCAGCAGCCAAGTGACCGATCAAGAGACCCAGTACTTC | CASSQVTDQETQYF | TRBV4-1 | - | TRBJ2-5 | -
TGCGCCAGCAGTGGCGCCCAGAGGGGGTTTATGAACACTGAAGCCTTCTTT | CASSGAQRGFMNTEAFF | TRBV5-1 | - | TRBJ1-1 | -
TGTGCCAGCAGCTTACTAGATTGGGGCCCCGATACGCAGTATTTT | CASSLLDWGPDTQYF | TRBV7-8 | - | TRBJ2-3 | -
TGTGCCAGTAATTCGAAGGCGGGGGATCGGGAGACCCAGTACTTC | CASNSKAGDRETQYF | TRBV19 | TRBD2 | TRBJ2-5 | -
TGCGCCAGCAGTGATTTGGGTCGGGACTCCCCCTACGAGCAGTACTTC | CASSDLGRDSPYEQYF | TRBV10-2 | - | TRBJ2-7 | -
TGTGCCAGCAGCTTAGCAAGTTTAAGCGGGAGGGCCTCCGGGGAGCTGTTTTTT | CASSLASLSGRASGELFF | TRBV7-9 | TRBD2 | TRBJ2-2 | -
TGCGCCAGCAGCTTGGGACTAGCGGGGGCCGGAGAGCAGTTCTTC | CASSLGLAGAGEQFF | TRBV5-1 | TRBD2 | TRBJ2-1 | -
TGTGCCAGCTCACACTCGACTAGCGGAACCTACAATGAGCAGTTCTTC | CASSHSTSGTYNEQFF | TRBV18 | TRBD2 | TRBJ2-1 | -
TGCGCCGGCAGAACCGGGACAGGGGGCGGAGAGACCCAGTACTTC | CAGRTGTGGGETQYF | TRBV5-1 | TRBD1 | TRBJ2-5 | -
TGTGCAAGGTCCGACGGAGACTATGGCTACACCTTC | CARSDGDYGYTF | TRBV7-9 | - | TRBJ1-2 | -
TGTGCCAGCAGCCCGACAGTCAATCAGCCCCAGCATTTT | CASSPTVNQPQHF | TRBV5-8 | - | TRBJ1-5 | once
TGTGCCAGCAGTTACTCGATAGGGGCAGGAGGCTACACCTTC | CASSYSIGAGGYTF | TRBV6-5 | - | TRBJ1-2 | -
TGTGCCATCAGCGCCAGGGAAGCTGGCTACACCTTC | CAISAREAGYTF | TRBV10-3 | - | TRBJ1-2 | -
TGTGCCAGCAGCTTGGTAACATTCAACGAGCAGTACTTC | CASSLVTFNEQYF | TRBV7-6 | - | TRBJ2-7 | -
TGTGCCAGCAGCCCCTCTTTGGAGGGGGAGCTGTTTTTT | CASSPSLEGELFF | TRBV6-5 | - | TRBJ2-2 | -
TGTGCCATCAGTGGGTTACCGAATGAAAAACTGTTTTTT | CAISGLPNEKLFF | TRBV10-3 | - | TRBJ1-4 | -
TGTGCCAGCTCACCAGGGCAGGGTGGTCCGCAAAATCAGCCCCAGCATTTT | CASSPGQGGPQNQPQHF | TRBV18 | - | TRBJ1-5 | -
TGTGCCAGCAGCTTAGGAGATACGCAGTATTTT | CASSLGDTQYF | TRBV5-4 | - | TRBJ2-3 | -
TGTGCCAGCAGTTACCAGGGAATCCACAATGAGCAGTTCTTC | CASSYQGIHNEQFF | TRBV6-5 | - | TRBJ2-1 | -
TGTGCCAGCAGCCCATTCAGGACTAGCGGGAACACCGGGGAGCTGTTTTTT | CASSPFRTSGNTGELFF | TRBV7-2 | TRBD2 | TRBJ2-2 | -
TGTGCCATCAGCGTCAGCGGAGAGACCCAGTACTTC | CAISVSGETQYF | TRBV10-3 | - | TRBJ2-5 | -
TGTGCCTGGAGCTCGGGGCTAGCGGACTCCTACGAGCAGTACTTC | CAWSSGLADSYEQYF | TRBV30 | TRBD2 | TRBJ2-7 | -